Each of the 15 T cell receptor beta chains below was sequenced from the same sample in a study of Ad26.COV2.S vaccination and SARS-CoV-2 variants (dated by TCRdb to the early 2020s). This specimen's treatment or condition label, interpreted: approximately 18 received Ad26.COV2.S at low or high dose, single or two shots; about 5 received placebo; per-sample allocation not given. Repertoires of vaccine and placebo recipients were sequenced from samples collected on day 63 after the first injection. Libraries were prepared through the immunoSEQ multiplex PCR assay. As stored in TCRdb, this immuneACCESS dataset retains in-frame rearrangements with V and J assigned. A fraction of the clones does not appear; measured against another copy, unresolved V genes explain less than half of the discrepancy, and the remainder lacks a known reason. Here the sample has hundreds of thousands of clones; 70% to 90% occur a single time. 3.3% of the sample comes from the top ten.

Source: peripheral blood, taken in a trial of Ad26.COV2.S vaccine versus placebo. These receptors were obtained from a person aged 18 to 59 who received the Ad26.COV2.S COVID-19 vaccine or a placebo.

The chain recombines TRBV18 with TRBJ1-2; the D is unclear. CDR1 is KGHSH and CDR2 is LQKENI in the germline V gene. This CDR3 has 15 amino acids. With 5 bases removed from V and 2 bases from J, the gap between germline ends came to 15 bases. Here the CDR3 reads CASSNSVATNYGYTF. In DNA form, the CDR3 reads TGTGCCAGCTCAAATTCCGTGGCCACGAACTATGGCTACACCTTC. The whole variable domain, filled in from reference TRBV18 and TRBJ1-2, reads NAGVMQNPRHLVRRRGQEARLRCSPMKGHSHVYWYRQLPEEGLKFMVYLQKENIIDESGMPKERFSAEFPKEGPSILRIQQVVRGDSAAYFCASSNSVATNYGYTFGSGTRLTVV.

The chain joins TRBV27 to TRBJ2-7; no definite D call. V gave up 3 bases and J gave up 0 bases, with 15 bases separating them. Germline V gives CDR1 MNHEY, CDR2 SMNVEV (reference sequence). The CDR3 runs to 16 residues. The CDR3 nucleotides are TGTGCCAGCAGTTTGCGCAGGCCGCTGATCTCCTACGAGCAGTACTTC. This sequence encodes CASSLRRPLISYEQYF.

This clone was picked up a small number of times. The chain has TRBV7-2 and TRBJ2-7; 11 bases match TRBD2. The germline gives CDR1 SGHTA, CDR2 FQGNSA. The CDR3 contains 14 residues. V dropped 5 bases and J dropped 6; count of bases not matched to a gene: 6. CDR3 amino acids: CASSPGLAVGEQYF. CDR3 sequence (DNA): TGTGCCAGCAGCCCGGGACTAGCGGTTGGCGAGCAGTACTTC. The whole variable domain, filled in from reference TRBV7-2 and TRBJ2-7, reads GAGVSQSPSNKVTEKGKDVELRCDPISGHTALYWYRQSLGQGLEFLIYFQGNSAPDKSGLPSDRFSAERTGGSVSTLTIQRTQQEDSAVYLCASSPGLAVGEQYFGPGTRLTVT.

The genes are TRBV28 and TRBJ1-2; the D gene is possibly TRBD1 (6 bases). This CDR3 region has 15 residues. CDR1 is MDHEN and CDR2 is SYDVKM in the germline V gene. V lost 3 bases and J lost 4, with 15 bases in between. Here the CDR3 DNA reads TGTGCCAGCAGTTTTTCACGGGGGCTTGCCTATGGCTACACCTTC. This gives the protein CASSFSRGLAYGYTF.

This clone was seen more than once but under ten times. The DNA for the CDR3 is TGTGCCAGACAGAGCTCCTATAATTCACCCCTCCACTTT. Translated, it gives CARQSSYNSPLHF. The chain recombines TRBV6-5 with TRBJ1-6; D gene unclear. Germline V gives CDR1 MNHEY, CDR2 SVGAGI. The CDR3 extends over 13 amino acids. V lost 9 bases and J lost 0, with 6 bases in between.

This sequence joins TRBV4-3 and TRBJ2-1, with 9 bases identical to TRBD2. There are 17 residues in the CDR3. J was trimmed by 1 base and V by 0 bases; bases with no gene match: 4. Germline V gene lookup returns CDR1 LGHNA and CDR2 YSLEER. CDR3 nucleotide sequence: TGCGCCAGCAGCCAAGATGAAGCGGGAGGTTCCTACAATGAGCAGTTCTTC. It yields the protein CASSQDEAGGSYNEQFF.

The chain has TRBV9 and TRBJ2-7, with TRBD2 as a possible D gene (5 bases). V lost 0 bases and J 5 bases, leaving 12 bases between the germline ends. Germline assignment: CDR1 SGDLS and CDR2 YYNGEE. The CDR3 runs 14 residues. CDR3 in amino acids: CASSVGGSHHEQYF. The CDR3 DNA reads as TGTGCCAGCAGCGTAGGAGGGTCGCACCACGAGCAGTACTTC.

On this clone: The germline gene is not matched at one end of the junction; a read error may be the cause. CDR3 sequence: CASSPSGTGNF. CDR3 nucleotide sequence: TGTGCCAGCAGTCCCTCCGGGACAGGGAATTTC. This rearrangement joins TRBV6-6 to TRBJ2-7; 9 positions match TRBD1. The germline gives CDR1 MNHNY, CDR2 SVGAGI (reference sequence). There are 11 residues in the CDR3.

The genes are TRBV6-1 and TRBJ1-1, with no clear D. Germline V gene sequence: CDR1 MNHNS, CDR2 SASEGT. The V gene lost 7 bases and the J gene lost 2 bases, with 8 bases spanning the gap. CDR3 size: 12 residues. The CDR3 loop is CASTRINTEAFF. The CDR3, as DNA: TGTGCCAGCACCAGGATTAACACTGAAGCTTTCTTT.

The V gene is TRBV3-1 (or the pseudogene TRBV3-2), the J gene TRBJ2-3, with TRBD2 matching 11 bases. V gave up 4 bases and J gave up 5 bases; unmatched junction bases: 8. The V gene's germline CDR1 is LGHDT and CDR2 YNNKEL (reference sequence). The CDR3 totals 16 residues. CDR3: CASSLTGLADGDTQYF. The CDR3 region has the DNA TGTGCCAGCAGCCTCACGGGACTAGCGGACGGAGATACGCAGTATTTT.

V gene TRBV5-4 combines with J gene TRBJ1-2; a possible D gene is TRBD1 (6 bases). Germline V gene lookup returns CDR1 SGHNT and CDR2 YYREEE (reference sequence). The V end was cut by 5 bases, the J end by 8 bases, with 16 bases between. The CDR3 runs to 13 residues. CDR3 DNA: TGTGCCAGCAGTGAAATCAGGGGAGGGGGCTACACCTTC. It translates to CASSEIRGGGYTF. Filled out from reference TRBV5-4 and TRBJ1-2, the complete variable domain reads ETGVTQSPTHLIKTRGQQVTLRCSSQSGHNTVSWYQQALGQGPQFIFQYYREEENGRGNFPPRFSGLQFPNYSSELNVNALELDDSALYLCASSEIRGGGYTFGSGTRLTVV.

The chain is built from TRBV7-2 and TRBJ2-5; D gene ambiguous. V shed 4 bases and J shed 5 bases, with 11 bases lying between them. The CDR3 extends over 13 amino acids. The germline V gene has CDR1 SGHTA and CDR2 FQGNSA. The CDR3 protein is CASSSSNVETQYF. For the CDR3, the DNA is TGTGCCAGCAGCTCGAGCAACGTCGAGACCCAGTACTTC.

The gene calls are TRBV7-2 and TRBJ1-1; D is possibly TRBD1 (5 bases). This CDR3 comprises 14 residues. V lost 4 bases, J lost 4 bases, and 13 bases lay in between. The V gene's germline CDR1 is SGHTA and CDR2 FQGNSA. The CDR3 bases are TGTGCCAGCAGCTCCCAGGGCATGAGCACTGAAGCTTTCTTT. Residues: CASSSQGMSTEAFF.

The chain recombines TRBV7-9 with TRBJ1-3, with D possibly being TRBD1 (6 bases). V was shortened by 1 base and J by 0 bases, with 10 bases between the two germline ends. The CDR3 consists of 16 residues. Germline CDR1 SEHNR, CDR2 FQNEAQ (reference sequence). CDR3: CASSLGGPYSGNTIYF. For the CDR3, the DNA is TGTGCCAGCAGCTTAGGGGGGCCCTACTCTGGAAACACCATATATTTT.

The chain carries TRBV19 and TRBJ1-1; D is undetermined. The CDR3 length is 15 residues. Per the germline V gene, CDR1 is LNHDA and CDR2 is SQIVND (reference sequence). V lost 5 bases and J 0 bases, leaving 13 bases between the germline ends. This chain's CDR3 is CASSVVDKMNTEAFF. CDR3 nucleotides: TGTGCCAGTAGTGTTGTTGACAAAATGAACACTGAAGCTTTCTTT.